This section outlines one T cell receptor beta chain sequence together with its context. Germline-derived CDR1 and CDR2 are KGHSH and LQKENI. J was trimmed by 6 bases and V by 3 bases; bases with no gene match: 0. The CDR3 extends over 13 amino acids. This sample stems from a study of blood T cell repertoires in COVID-19. Study context: The cDNA or gDNA used as material had been derived from T cells, B-cell-depleted T cells, or PBMCs.

Profiled with immunoSEQ multiplex PCR; TCRdb holds only in-frame clones, not every one. The table shows about 130,000 clones, with 55% to 75% occurring only once. Sequenced input: peripheral blood. The J gene is TRBJ1-2, the V gene TRBV18, with 11 positions matching TRBD1. The receptor's source is a woman in her seventies with acute or convalescent COVID-19. CDR3 nucleotide sequence: TGTGCCAGCTCACCGGGACAGGGGGATGGCTACACCTTC. Protein: CASSPGQGDGYTF.